A selection of T cell receptor beta chains follows, all from one sample in a study of cytomegalovirus exposure and HLA in healthy donors. Here immunoSEQ multiplex PCR was the method, and the copy in TCRdb shows in-frame clones only, minus some. The top ten hold 8.8% of the sample, which has 95,000 to 150,000 clones, under 90% seen once. The specimen was PBMCs. The source of these receptors is a female donor in good health and CMV-seropositive. CDR3s include the opening cysteine and the closing phenylalanine or tryptophan. The D gene is left open where the match is weak. Rows give clone size only sometimes, using once, few, many, or a class for an expanded clone.

>TRBV4-3|TRBD1|TRBJ1-2|-
CASSQDPGGGQGPSGYGYTF
TGCGCCAGCAGCCAAGATCCGGGGGGGGGACAGGGTCCTAGTGGCTATGGCTACACCTTC
>TRBV6-1|-|TRBJ1-5|-
CASSARQDRNQPQHF
TGTGCCAGCAGTGCCAGACAGGACCGCAATCAGCCCCAGCATTTT
>TRBV10-2|-|TRBJ2-5|-
CASSGGGTPQETQYF
TGCGCCAGCAGTGGGGGGGGGACACCCCAAGAGACCCAGTACTTC
>TRBV7-2|TRBD1|TRBJ1-4|-
CASSQAGTEHEKLFF
TGTGCCAGCAGCCAGGCCGGGACAGAGCATGAAAAACTGTTTTTT
>TRBV7-6|-|TRBJ2-5|few
CASSFGGAYQETQYF
TGTGCCAGCAGCTTTGGCGGGGCGTACCAAGAGACCCAGTACTTC
>TRBV13|TRBD2|TRBJ2-5|-
CASSPGGLAGGSIETQYF
TGTGCCAGCAGCCCGGGGGGACTAGCGGGGGGCAGTATAGAGACCCAGTACTTC
>TRBV4-1|-|TRBJ2-7|once
CASSQEWSDEQYF
TGCGCCAGCAGCCAAGAATGGTCGGACGAGCAGTACTTC
>TRBV4-2|TRBD2|TRBJ2-1|-
CASSQDKASGGYNEQFF
TGTGCCAGCAGCCAAGATAAGGCTAGCGGGGGGTACAATGAGCAGTTCTTC
>TRBV7-2|-|TRBJ1-5|-
CASSLVSGSNQPQHF
TGTGCCAGCAGCTTAGTGTCCGGGAGCAATCAGCCCCAGCATTTT
>TRBV28|-|TRBJ1-2|-
CASSPETHIYGYTF
TGTGCCAGCAGTCCCGAAACTCATATCTATGGCTACACCTTC
>TRBV14|TRBD1|TRBJ1-1|-
CASSQYTGTVMNTEAFF
TGTGCCAGCAGCCAATATACCGGGACAGTAATGAACACTGAAGCTTTCTTT
>TRBV15|TRBD1|TRBJ1-1|few
CATSLQGAEAFF
TGTGCCACCAGCTTACAGGGGGCTGAAGCTTTCTTT
>TRBV4-3|-|TRBJ1-2|few
CASSQNRDVSYTF
TGCGCCAGCAGCCAAAACAGAGACGTATCCTACACCTTC
>TRBV6-5|-|TRBJ1-6|-
CASSSGQKIDSPLHF
TGTGCCAGCAGTTCAGGACAGAAAATTGATTCACCCCTCCACTTT
>TRBV30|-|TRBJ1-4|-
CAWDGSRATSREKLFF
TGTGCCTGGGACGGGAGCCGGGCCACCAGCCGGGAAAAACTGTTTTTT
>TRBV6-5|TRBD2|TRBJ2-7|-
CASSYSPAGREQYF
TGTGCCAGCAGTTACTCACCAGCGGGACGCGAGCAGTACTTC
>TRBV6-5|-|TRBJ1-1|-
CASLMGLGGTTEAFF
TGTGCCAGCCTTATGGGTCTAGGAGGGACCACTGAAGCTTTCTTT
>TRBV28|TRBD1|TRBJ2-1|-
CASSLVGGDHNEQFF
TGTGCCAGCAGTTTAGTAGGGGGCGACCACAATGAGCAGTTCTTC
>TRBV2|TRBD1|TRBJ1-4|-
CASSGQGESNEKLFF
TGTGCCAGCAGTGGACAGGGGGAATCTAATGAAAAACTGTTTTTT
>TRBV6-6|-|TRBJ1-4|-
CASSYGTIRGEKLFF
TGTGCCAGCAGTTATGGGACAATAAGAGGTGAAAAACTGTTTTTT
>TRBV6-6|-|TRBJ2-5|-
CASRPHVGVGETQYF
TGTGCCAGCAGACCACACGTCGGGGTGGGGGAGACCCAGTACTTC
>TRBV10-3|-|TRBJ1-4|-
CAIGGGALNEKLFF
TGTGCCATCGGCGGGGGAGCCCTAAATGAAAAACTGTTTTTT
>TRBV5-6|-|TRBJ2-5|-
CASRRRQETQYF
TGTGCCAGCAGGAGGAGGCAGGAGACCCAGTACTTC
>TRBV19|-|TRBJ1-2|-
CASSMRGYYGYTF
TGTGCCAGTAGTATGCGGGGCTACTATGGCTACACCTTC
>TRBV7-2|-|TRBJ1-3|-
CASSLELVQGASGNTIYF
TGTGCCAGCAGCTTAGAGTTGGTGCAGGGCGCCTCTGGAAACACCATATATTTT
>TRBV28|TRBD1|TRBJ1-2|-
CATGPAGTAYGYTF
TGTGCCACCGGTCCCGCCGGGACAGCTTATGGCTACACCTTC
>TRBV18|TRBD1|TRBJ1-4|-
CASSPGTGAKEKLFF
TGTGCCAGCTCACCAGGGACAGGGGCGAAGGAAAAACTGTTTTTT
>TRBV5-5|-|TRBJ1-1|-
CASSLGTGLTEAFF
TGTGCCAGCAGCTTGGGAACAGGGCTCACTGAAGCTTTCTTT
>TRBV2|TRBD1|TRBJ1-2|-
CASSEGTGDYGYTF
TGTGCCAGCAGTGAAGGGACAGGGGACTATGGCTACACCTTC
>TRBV6-6|-|TRBJ1-1|-
CASSYSIAANTEAFF
TGTGCCAGCAGTTACTCGATAGCGGCCAACACTGAAGCTTTCTTT
>TRBV4-3|TRBD1|TRBJ1-1|-
CASSLRTGGIEAFF
TGCGCCAGCAGCCTCAGGACAGGGGGAATTGAAGCTTTCTTT
>TRBV28|-|TRBJ2-1|-
CASIPTPGTLDNEQFF
TGTGCCAGCATTCCCACCCCCGGGACACTTGACAATGAGCAGTTCTTC